One and the same sample provided the 21 T cell receptor beta chains below, sequenced in a study of T cells in Graves' hyperthyroidism and ophthalmopathy. The investigators amplified TCR beta CDR3 regions from RNA transcripts. HTBI primers were used for first-round RT-PCR of the TCR CDR3. TCRdb used MiXCR to reprocess the multiplex PCR reads, holding one entry per CDR3 protein. This sample has 550,000 to 600,000 distinct CDR3 sequences; about a sixth occur once, and the top ten carry about 18%. Sequencing was carried out using blood. These TCRs come from a woman between 18 and 30 years old with Graves' hyperthyroidism.

About this clonotype itself: A much larger clonotype is one base distant, so this may be a read error. The chain has TRBV20-1 and TRBJ2-5; no clear D gene. Germline V gene sequence: CDR1 DFQATT, CDR2 SNEGSKA (reference sequence). The CDR3 totals 14 residues. CDR3 in amino acids: CSARDGTNAETRYF. Written as DNA, the CDR3 is TGCAGTGCTAGAGATGGAACGAACGCTGAGACCCGGTACTTC.

The chain has TRBV29-1 and TRBJ1-2; 7 bases fit TRBD1. In germline, CDR1 is SQVTM, CDR2 ANQGSEA. Trimming at V came to 6 bases and at J to 6 bases, leaving 16 bases not matched to a gene. There are 15 residues in the CDR3. The CDR3 region is CSVAAQTGKWDGYTF. As DNA, the CDR3 is TGCAGCGTCGCCGCCCAGACAGGGAAGTGGGATGGCTACACCTTC.

This clonotype was observed a handful of times. The chain couples TRBV30 to TRBJ2-5; D is perhaps TRBD1 or TRBD2 (5 bases each). V lost 2 bases and J 3 bases, leaving 7 bases between the germline ends. The CDR3 contains 12 residues. Germline CDR1 and CDR2: GTSNPN and SVGIG (reference sequence). The CDR3 loop reads CAWSLGEETQYF. CDR3 nucleotides: TGTGCCTGGAGTTTGGGGGAAGAGACCCAGTACTTC.

This clonotype was observed a handful of times. The chain joins TRBV5-1 to TRBJ1-1; no clear D. Trimming left V 2 bases short and J 6 bases short, with 14 bases between. CDR3 size: 14 residues. Germline V gives CDR1 SGHRS, CDR2 YFSETQ. Written as DNA, the CDR3 is TGCGCCAGCAGCTTCGGACCGGGGAGCGCTGAAGCTTTCTTT. Translated: CASSFGPGSAEAFF.

This clonotype was picked up a small number of times. V and J are TRBV18 and TRBJ1-1; weak D call: TRBD1 (6 bases). CDR3 length equals 15 residues. The V gene lost 3 bases and the J gene lost 0 bases, with 11 bases spanning the gap. Germline CDR1 KGHSH, CDR2 LQKENI. The CDR3 protein is CASSPGQTMNTEAFF. The CDR3 DNA reads as TGTGCCAGCTCACCCGGACAGACTATGAACACTGAAGCTTTCTTT.

The V and J genes are TRBV6-1 and TRBJ1-1; tentatively, D is TRBD1 (5 bases). Germline CDR1 MNHNS, CDR2 SASEGT. V lost 6 bases and J lost 4, with 12 bases in between. The CDR3 totals 13 residues. This chain's CDR3 is CASRDSASTEAFF. The CDR3 nucleotides read TGTGCCAGCAGAGACAGTGCGAGCACTGAAGCTTTCTTT.

The chain has TRBV20-1 and TRBJ1-2; 7 bases align to TRBD1. J lost 10 bases, V lost 2 bases, and 13 bases had no gene match. Looked up from germline, CDR1 is DFQATT and CDR2 is SNEGSKA (reference sequence). The CDR3 is made up of 14 amino acids. The CDR3 DNA reads as TGCAGTGCTAGATTACTTGACAGGGTGTGGGACTACACCTTC. Encoded protein: CSARLLDRVWDYTF.

Many counts were recorded for this clonotype. This chain joins TRBV30 and TRBJ2-2; 7 positions match TRBD1. The V gene end was trimmed by 3 bases and the J gene end by 3 bases; junction bases not matched to a gene: 4. The CDR3 runs to 14 residues. Germline assignment: CDR1 GTSNPN and CDR2 SVGIG (reference sequence). The CDR3, as DNA: TGTGCCTGGAGGGGGGACAGATACACCGGGGAGCTGTTTTTT. It is translated as CAWRGDRYTGELFF.

The chain uses TRBV7-2 and TRBJ2-1; 9 bases fit TRBD2. In germline, CDR1 is SGHTA, CDR2 FQGNSA. V was pared by 3 bases and J by 13 bases, with 7 bases of the junction left unmatched. This CDR3 contains 13 residues. The CDR3 spells CASSFSGSKIQFF. The CDR3 DNA reads TGTGCCAGCAGCTTTAGCGGGAGTAAGATACAGTTCTTC.

This clonotype has ten or more counts. This chain joins TRBV7-8 and TRBJ2-7; D possibly uses TRBD1 or TRBD2 (5 bases each). Germline loops: CDR1 SGHVS, CDR2 FQNEAQ. V shed 2 bases and J shed 0 bases, with 14 bases lying between them. The CDR3 has 16 amino acids. The CDR3, as DNA: TGTGCCAGCAGCTTAAAACTTGGGGGAAGCTCCTACGAGCAGTACTTC. Its translation: CASSLKLGGSSYEQYF.

Concerning this clonotype itself: A read error may explain this, as a much larger clone is one base away. This chain joins TRBV5-1 and TRBJ2-7; D uncertain. The CDR3 sequence is 15 residues long. Germline V CDR1 and CDR2: SGHRS, YFSETQ. CDR3: CASSLEPRRAYEPYF. CDR3 nucleotide sequence: TGCGCCAGCAGCTTGGAACCGAGACGGGCCTACGAGCCGTACTTC. The whole variable domain, remainder taken from reference TRBV5-1 and TRBJ2-7, is KAGVTQTPRYLIKTRGQQVTLSCSPISGHRSVSWYQQTPGQGLQFLFEYFSETQRNKGNFPGRFSGRQFSNSRSEMNVSTLELGDSALYLCASSLEPRRAYEPYFGPGTRLTVT.

This clonotype occurred a few times. The genes are TRBV5-4 and TRBJ2-3; either TRBD1 or TRBD2 may supply D (5 bases each). The CDR3 extends over 15 amino acids. Germline V gene data show CDR1 as SGHNT and CDR2 as YYREEE (reference sequence). Trimming took off 0 bases at V and 1 base at J, with 9 bases between the two ends. The CDR3 protein is CASSLEGTRTDTQYF. The CDR3 DNA reads as TGTGCCAGCAGCTTGGAGGGGACGCGCACAGATACGCAGTATTTT. Full variable domain (rest looked up from reference TRBV5-4 and TRBJ2-3): ETGVTQSPTHLIKTRGQQVTLRCSSQSGHNTVSWYQQALGQGPQFIFQYYREEENGRGNFPPRFSGLQFPNYSSELNVNALELDDSALYLCASSLEGTRTDTQYFGPGTRLTVL.

This clonotype was detected ten times or more. The V call is TRBV11-2, the J call TRBJ2-1; D is unclear. Between the trimmed V and J ends, which lost 2 bases and 9 bases, there was a span of 5 bases. The CDR3 loop spans 11 amino acids. Per the germline V gene, CDR1 is SGHAT and CDR2 is FQNNGV. CDR3 amino acids: CASSLSVEQFF. For the CDR3, the DNA is TGTGCCAGCAGCTTATCAGTTGAGCAGTTCTTC.

This clonotype was observed a few times. V is TRBV19 and J is TRBJ2-7; D assignment may be TRBD1 or TRBD2 (5 bases each). Trimming took off 5 bases at V and 5 bases at J, with 16 bases between the two ends. Germline V gene sequence: CDR1 LNHDA, CDR2 SQIVND (reference sequence). The CDR3 sequence is 14 residues long. CDR3 region: CASSLPGPIHEQYF. For the CDR3, the DNA is TGTGCCAGTAGTCTACCGGGACCCATCCACGAGCAGTACTTC.

CDR3 in amino acids: CSAIDRETYNSPLHF. The CDR3 DNA follows: TGCAGTGCCATCGACAGGGAAACCTATAATTCACCCCTCCACTTT. The rearrangement links TRBV20-1 to TRBJ1-6; 7 bases are shared with TRBD1. V gave up 6 bases and J gave up 2 bases; unmatched junction bases: 7. This CDR3 region has 15 residues. CDR1 and CDR2 (germline): DFQATT, SNEGSKA (reference sequence).

The chain has TRBV30 and TRBJ1-5; D is perhaps TRBD1 (5 bases). Looked up from germline, CDR1 is GTSNPN and CDR2 is SVGIG (reference sequence). The CDR3 runs 13 residues. V was pared by 2 bases and J by 5 bases, with 10 bases between. CDR3: CAWSTGGDQPQHF. The DNA of the CDR3 is TGTGCCTGGAGTACCGGGGGGGATCAGCCCCAGCATTTT. The complete variable domain, with remaining parts taken from reference TRBV30 and TRBJ1-5, reads SQTIHQWPATLVQPVGSPLSLECTVEGTSNPNLYWYRQAAGRGLQLLFYSVGIGQISSEVPQNLSASRPQDRQFILSSKKLLLSDSGFYLCAWSTGGDQPQHFGDGTRLSIL.

This clonotype came up many times. The chain carries TRBV7-2 and TRBJ1-2, with TRBD1 identical over 9 bases. With 4 bases clipped from V and 5 bases from J, the junction kept 8 bases outside the gene matches. The CDR3 runs 15 residues. The germline gives CDR1 SGHTA, CDR2 FQGNSA. CDR3 residues: CASSSADRGLYGYTF. In DNA, the CDR3 is TGTGCCAGCAGCTCTGCTGACAGGGGGTTATATGGCTACACCTTC.

The rearrangement uses TRBV19 and TRBJ2-5; TRBD1 matches at 7 bases. The CDR3 runs to 15 residues. The junction had 12 bases not matched to a gene; V was cut back by 4 bases and J by 7 bases. Germline CDR1 is LNHDA and CDR2 is SQIVND (reference sequence). CDR3 amino acids: CASSTYGTALGTQYF. The CDR3, as DNA: TGTGCCAGTAGTACTTATGGGACAGCCCTCGGGACCCAGTACTTC.

There are many counts of this clonotype. V gene TRBV19 combines with J gene TRBJ1-1; D perhaps matches TRBD1 (5 bases). Germline V lookup: CDR1 LNHDA, CDR2 SQIVND (reference sequence). The length of the CDR3 is 15 residues. V was clipped by 0 bases and J by 4 bases, with 12 bases between them. The CDR3 DNA is TGTGCCAGTAGTATAGACGCGGGAAGGGGCACTGAAGCTTTCTTT. This sequence encodes CASSIDAGRGTEAFF.

This chain uses TRBV10-3 with TRBJ1-2; TRBD1 might be the D (5 bases). This CDR3 is built from 14 residues. V shed 8 bases and J shed 4 bases, with 17 bases lying between them. Germline V gene lookup returns CDR1 ENHRY and CDR2 SYGVKD. This CDR3 reads CAILAEPGTYGYTF. CDR3 sequence (DNA): TGTGCCATCCTTGCCGAGCCGGGGACCTATGGCTACACCTTC.

This clonotype was counted between two and nine times. This rearrangement joins TRBV12-3 or TRBV12-4 to TRBJ2-3; D is perhaps TRBD1 (6 bases). This CDR3 has 16 amino acids. V was cut by 1 base and J by 0 bases, with 11 bases left in between. In nucleotides, the CDR3 is TGTGCCAGCAGTTTAGTACAGGGCATTAGCACAGATACGCAGTATTTT. Protein sequence: CASSLVQGISTDTQYF.